Below are 9 T cell receptor beta chains sequenced from a single sample in a study of T cell responses to AZD1222 COVID-19 vaccine. Data came from immunoSEQ multiplex PCR; TCRdb stores just in-frame clones and leaves some out. The sample yields approximately 110,000 clones, about 87% seen once. The starting material was peripheral blood, obtained on day 0 of AZD1222 vaccination. All receptors derive from an adult in good health.

The chain combines TRBV27 with TRBJ2-3; tentative D call: TRBD2 (6 bases). The CDR3 consists of 13 residues. Germline CDR1 MNHEY, CDR2 SMNVEV (reference sequence). Trimming cost V 8 bases and J 4 bases, with 13 bases left between them. CDR3 coding DNA: TGTGCCAGCCGACTCTCGGGGGCAGATACGCAGTATTTT. Its protein product is CASRLSGADTQYF.

The rearrangement links TRBV18 to TRBJ1-1, with 9 bases lining up with TRBD1. The CDR3 is 13 amino acids. V gave up 5 bases and J gave up 4 bases; unmatched junction bases: 2. Germline V gives CDR1 KGHSH, CDR2 LQKENI. CDR3 sequence (DNA): TGTGCCAGCTCAGACAGGGGGAGCACTGAAGCTTTCTTT. Translation: CASSDRGSTEAFF.

The V and J genes are TRBV5-1 and TRBJ1-6; TRBD1 matches 7 bases. Per the germline V gene, CDR1 is SGHRS and CDR2 is YFSETQ. Trimming removed 4 bases from V and 7 bases from J; junction bases left unmatched: 23. This CDR3 contains 20 residues. DNA for the CDR3: TGCGCCAGCAGCGATTGGCCACACAGATTCCCAGGGGGGAGGAATTCACCCCTCCACTTT. It encodes CASSDWPHRFPGGRNSPLHF. The entire variable domain, with the rest obtained from reference TRBV5-1 and TRBJ1-6, is as follows: KAGVTQTPRYLIKTRGQQVTLSCSPISGHRSVSWYQQTPGQGLQFLFEYFSETQRNKGNFPGRFSGRQFSNSRSEMNVSTLELGDSALYLCASSDWPHRFPGGRNSPLHFGNGTRLTVT.

The gene calls are TRBV5-1 and TRBJ1-6, with 9 bases lining up with TRBD1. Germline V gives CDR1 SGHRS, CDR2 YFSETQ. The V and J ends lost 6 bases and 7 bases, in that order; junction bases with no gene match: 8. This CDR3 spans 15 amino acids. CDR3 in amino acids: CASTPSGTGNSPLHF. CDR3 coding DNA: TGCGCCAGCACCCCTTCCGGGACAGGGAATTCACCCCTCCACTTT.

This clone was recorded only once. The gene calls are TRBV18 and TRBJ2-1; a possible D gene is TRBD1 (6 bases). The V end was cut by 2 bases, the J end by 6 bases, with 14 bases between. Germline CDR1 and CDR2: KGHSH and LQKENI. The CDR3 is 15 residues long. In DNA form, the CDR3 reads TGTGCCAGCTCACCAGGAAACAACAGGGCCAATGAGCAGTTCTTC. Encoded protein: CASSPGNNRANEQFF.

The V gene is TRBV27, the J gene TRBJ2-1, with D tentatively TRBD1 (5 bases). The CDR3 spans 15 residues. The ends were cut back, 10 bases at V and 0 bases at J, with 16 bases in the middle. From germline, CDR1 is MNHEY and CDR2 SMNVEV (reference sequence). The CDR3 DNA sequence: TGTGCCACCAGGGTGGGCGGAAACTCCTACAATGAGCAGTTCTTC. It is translated as CATRVGGNSYNEQFF.

The chain has TRBV4-2 and TRBJ2-7; D is possibly TRBD2 (6 bases). Between the trimmed V and J ends, which lost 2 bases and 2 bases, there was a span of 13 bases. CDR3 length equals 15 residues. Germline assignment: CDR1 LGHNA and CDR2 YNFKEQ. The CDR3 is CASSQLAEGPYEQYF. CDR3 nucleotides: TGTGCCAGCAGCCAATTAGCGGAGGGTCCCTACGAGCAGTACTTC.

In regard to this clone: Other DNA sequences in the sample encode the same CDR3. The rearrangement uses TRBV7-2 and TRBJ2-1; 8 bases are a match to TRBD2. Germline V gene data show CDR1 as SGHTA and CDR2 as FQGNSA. Trimming removed 5 bases from V and 1 base from J; junction bases left unmatched: 4. This CDR3 has 15 residues. CDR3 DNA: TGTGCCAGCAGCGTTAGCGGGGTATCCTACAATGAGCAGTTCTTC. This codes for CASSVSGVSYNEQFF.

The chain recombines TRBV10-3 with TRBJ1-2, with no clear D. The CDR3 consists of 14 residues. Germline V lookup: CDR1 ENHRY, CDR2 SYGVKD. Trimming cost V 6 bases and J 4 bases, with 15 bases left between them. The CDR3 DNA follows: TGTGCCATCAGCCCTGGCGCGGGGTTCTATGGCTACACCTTC. Protein: CAISPGAGFYGYTF.